This TCR beta chain comes out of a study of tumor-infiltrating lymphocytes in localized non-small cell lung cancer. Study-wide background: Patients included smokers and never-smokers with various histologies, some sampled after neoadjuvant chemotherapy.

Repertoires were generated with immunoSEQ multiplex PCR, while TCRdb's copy carries only in-frame clones and drops some. Of roughly 13,000 clones detected, nearly 85% appear once; the ten largest clones hold more than 10%. The V end lost 9 bases, the J end lost 5 bases, and 16 bases lay between the germline ends. The germline V gene encodes CDR1 LNHNV and CDR2 YYDKDF (reference sequence). CDR3 length: 13 amino acids. The rearrangement uses TRBV15 and TRBJ2-5; D is uncertain. Sequenced input: uninvolved lung tissue not adjacent to the tumor. The clonotype originates from a human donor with non-small cell lung cancer. The CDR3 bases are TGTGCCACGTCCAATCGAGAGAGGGAGACCCAGTACTTC. This sequence encodes CATSNRERETQYF.